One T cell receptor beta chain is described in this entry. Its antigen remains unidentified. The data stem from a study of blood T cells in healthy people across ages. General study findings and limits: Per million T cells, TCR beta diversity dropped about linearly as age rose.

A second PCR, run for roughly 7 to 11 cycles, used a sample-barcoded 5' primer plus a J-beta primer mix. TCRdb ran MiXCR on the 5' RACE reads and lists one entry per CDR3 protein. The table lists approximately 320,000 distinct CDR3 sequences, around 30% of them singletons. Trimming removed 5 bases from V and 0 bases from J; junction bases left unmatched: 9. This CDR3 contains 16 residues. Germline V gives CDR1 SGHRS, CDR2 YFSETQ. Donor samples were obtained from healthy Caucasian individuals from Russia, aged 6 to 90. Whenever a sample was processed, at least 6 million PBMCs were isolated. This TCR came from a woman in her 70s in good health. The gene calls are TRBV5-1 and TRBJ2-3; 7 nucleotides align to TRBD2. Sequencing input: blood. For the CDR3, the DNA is TGCGCCAGCAGTAGTAGAGCGGGAAAGAGCACAGATACGCAGTATTTT. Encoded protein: CASSSRAGKSTDTQYF.